This T cell receptor (delta chain) was obtained from a study of Vδ1+ human thymocytes. Study-level results: Thymic TRG and TRD repertoires appeared highly polyclonal, with Gaussian CDR3 length distributions. Thymic delta-chain repertoires held roughly 20% Vdelta2 sequences and few Vdelta3, despite high sort purity. Bulk data may be misread because of unexpected Vdelta2 sequences.

The CDR3 sequence is 18 residues long. Germline V lookup: CDR1 TSWWSYY, CDR2 QGS. V gave up 4 bases and J gave up 1 base; unmatched junction bases: 10. Of note for this clone: Its antigen is unidentified.

The template was reverse-transcribed extracted RNA. Pooled V-gene forward primers with one constant-region reverse primer generated the CDR3 amplicons by multiplex PCR. TCRdb re-called clones from the multiplex PCR reads via CATT. The table records 70,000 or so delta-chain clones, around 35% of them present only once. The sequenced sample was Vdelta1+ gamma-delta thymocytes from the thymus. Subset given: FACS-sorted CD3+ TCRalphabeta- TCRVdelta1+ TCRVdelta2- thymocytes. The chain employs TRDV1 and TRDJ1; TRDD3 matches at 12 bases. The source of this sequence is a boy under two years old who had congenital heart surgery. The CDR3 nucleotides read TGTGCTCTTGGGGCCTTCCCGGTACTGGGGGATACCACCGATAAACTCATCTTT. Translating gives CALGAFPVLGDTTDKLIF.